The text below deals with one T cell receptor beta chain. Repertoires were generated with immunoSEQ multiplex PCR, while TCRdb's copy carries only in-frame clones and drops some. The table has 9,500 to 15,000 clones, approximately 83% seen once. The data stem from a study of sequential checkpoint blockade in melanoma. The germline CDR1 and CDR2 sequences are SGHAT and FQNNGV. With 5 bases clipped from V and 13 bases from J, the junction kept 12 bases outside the gene matches. The CDR3 covers 15 residues. The sample's treatment: randomized to nivolumab then ipilimumab (arm A) or the reverse (arm B). DNA-damaging chemotherapy had not been given to any patient beforehand.

The source is a human donor with melanoma. The genes are TRBV11-2 and TRBJ2-6, with 9 bases identical to TRBD1. The starting material was CD8+ T cells sorted from blood (inferred from file names), obtained from a patient given nivolumab and ipilimumab in sequence. In DNA form, the CDR3 reads TGTGCCAGCAGCCCAATCGCCGGGACAGGGAGGGTCCTGACTTTC. The encoded protein is CASSPIAGTGRVLTF.